This T cell receptor beta chain was identified in a study of shared clonotypes between healthy human individuals. Overall study: CD8 memory received one plate per donor, CD8 naive two, CD4 memory three and CD4 naive three. The study's findings and limits: Genetic and exposure-history diversity was limited by the small donor number.

J lost 0 bases, V lost 6 bases, and 9 bases had no gene match. The length of the CDR3 is 16 residues. Germline V gene lookup returns CDR1 SGHAT and CDR2 FQNNGV. Per the authors' pipeline: As immunoSEQ supplied junction-only sequences (without quality scores), filtering differed. TCRdb's copy holds only in-frame clones and misses some; the assay was immunoSEQ multiplex PCR. The DNA was the basis for D and trimming; V, J and clone size are from that table. The data contain about 2,200,000 clones, 90% to 95% of them singletons. In the case of this clone: Its antigen is not known.

Naive CD8 cells, CD45RO-negative and positively selected for CCR7, excluded terminally differentiated effector memory CD45RA+ cells. The TCR sequence derives from a man aged 18 to 30 in good health. Some clones in this sample may be carry-over from other donors' samples. The chain uses TRBV11-2 and TRBJ2-5; 8 nucleotides match TRBD2. Sequencing was done on a sample of naive CD8+ T cells from PBMCs. CDR3 sequence (DNA): TGTGCCAGCAGATCAACTAGCGGAATCAACCAAGAGACCCAGTACTTC. This sequence encodes CASRSTSGINQETQYF.